The 32 T cell receptor beta chains below come from one sample, sequenced in a study of cytomegalovirus exposure and HLA in healthy donors. PCR used 60 Vbeta primers and 13 Jbeta primers. The assay was immunoSEQ multiplex PCR, and TCRdb's table has in-frame clones only and misses some. The table has 150,000 to 200,000 clones, roughly 74% seen once. Sequencing was performed on PBMCs. The receptors come from a woman in her twenties or thirties in good health and CMV-seropositive.

The rearrangement joins TRBV4-2 to TRBJ2-1; 12 bases line up with TRBD1. J gave up 4 bases and V 4 bases, and 5 bases lay outside the gene matches. There are 16 residues in the CDR3. Germline CDR1 LGHNA, CDR2 YNFKEQ. In DNA, the CDR3 is TGTGCCAGCAGCCGCCCGGGACAGGGGGCTTACAATGAGCAGTTCTTC. This sequence encodes CASSRPGQGAYNEQFF.

This clone has just a few counts. The V and J genes are TRBV10-1 and TRBJ2-1; 13 bases map to TRBD2. CDR1 WNHNN and CDR2 SYGVQD come from the germline V gene (reference sequence). Unmatched junction bases numbered 7, after V lost 7 bases and J lost 4 bases. This CDR3 region has 16 residues. The CDR3 DNA sequence: TGCGCCAGCATCTGGGGACTAGCGGGAAGGTACAATGAGCAGTTCTTC. It codes for CASIWGLAGRYNEQFF.

The DNA for the CDR3 is TGCAGTCCGACTGGAGAGACCCAGTACTTC. Protein product: CSPTGETQYF. The chain has TRBV20-1 and TRBJ2-5; no definite D call. Germline V gene data show CDR1 as DFQATT and CDR2 as SNEGSKA (reference sequence). V was shortened by 8 bases and J by 4 bases, with 8 bases between the two germline ends. CDR3 length equals 10 residues.

CDR3 sequence reads: CASSLLVYYEQYF. For the CDR3, the DNA is TGTGCCAGCAGCTTGCTTGTATACTACGAGCAGTACTTC. V and J are TRBV5-6 and TRBJ2-7; the D is unclear. V was pared by 1 base and J by 3 bases, with 8 bases between. The CDR3 is 13 amino acids. Per the germline V gene, CDR1 is SGHDT and CDR2 is YYEEEE.

The V and J genes are TRBV5-1 and TRBJ1-4; D ambiguous. The germline gives CDR1 SGHRS, CDR2 YFSETQ. The V end was cut by 4 bases, the J end by 5 bases, with 15 bases between. There are 15 residues in the CDR3. This CDR3 is CASSPVSGSNEKLFF. CDR3 coding DNA: TGCGCCAGCAGCCCAGTTTCGGGTTCAAATGAAAAACTGTTTTTT.

This clone appeared a single time. The J gene is TRBJ1-6, the V gene TRBV5-6; TRBD1 might be the D (5 bases). Germline V gene sequence: CDR1 SGHDT, CDR2 YYEEEE. V was clipped by 0 bases and J by 9 bases, with 10 bases between them. This CDR3 has 14 amino acids. CDR3 nucleotide sequence: TGTGCCAGCAGCTTGGGACAGACTTCTTCACCCCTCCACTTT. Its translation is CASSLGQTSSPLHF.

The V gene is TRBV27, the J gene TRBJ1-4; D is perhaps TRBD1 (5 bases). V gave up 6 bases and J gave up 8 bases, with 16 bases separating them. The CDR3 loop spans 14 amino acids. The germline V gene has CDR1 MNHEY and CDR2 SMNVEV (reference sequence). The CDR3 DNA sequence: TGTGCCAGCAGACTAACAGGTGGGCGGGAAAAACTGTTTTTT. It encodes CASRLTGGREKLFF.

The CDR3: CASSLGVGGEGTQYF. As DNA, the CDR3 is TGTGCCAGCAGCTTAGGTGTAGGGGGCGAGGGGACCCAGTACTTC. The chain is built from TRBV7-9 and TRBJ2-5, with 7 bases that match TRBD1. With 1 base clipped from V and 7 bases from J, the junction kept 9 bases outside the gene matches. The CDR3 is made up of 15 amino acids. Germline CDR1 SEHNR, CDR2 FQNEAQ (reference sequence).

The chain uses TRBV19 and TRBJ1-1, with TRBD1 matching 7 bases. The CDR3 loop spans 14 amino acids. The germline CDR1 and CDR2 sequences are LNHDA and SQIVND (reference sequence). V shed 5 bases and J 4 bases; nucleotides not matched to a gene: 7. The CDR3 region is CASSATGVGTEAFF. DNA for the CDR3: TGTGCCAGTAGTGCTACAGGGGTGGGCACTGAAGCTTTCTTT. The whole variable domain, filled in from reference TRBV19 and TRBJ1-1, reads DGGITQSPKYLFRKEGQNVTLSCEQNLNHDAMYWYRQDPGQGLRLIYYSQIVNDFQKGDIAEGYSVSREKKESFPLTVTSAQKNPTAFYLCASSATGVGTEAFFGQGTRLTVV.

The V and J genes are TRBV7-9 and TRBJ2-5; 10 bases agree with TRBD2. The V gene's germline CDR1 is SEHNR and CDR2 FQNEAQ (reference sequence). After removal of 5 bases from V and 4 bases from J, the junction contained 7 bases not matched to a gene. The CDR3 loop spans 15 amino acids. CDR3 nucleotides: TGTGCCAGCAGCAATAGCGGGGGGCGGCGAGAGACCCAGTACTTC. This codes for CASSNSGGRRETQYF.

This chain joins TRBV5-6 and TRBJ1-1; 7 bases map to TRBD1. Per the germline V gene, CDR1 is SGHDT and CDR2 is YYEEEE. The J segment lost 4 bases and the V segment lost 1 base, leaving 1 base of the junction unmatched. The CDR3 has 13 amino acids. CDR3 region: CASSLTGVTEAFF. The CDR3 bases are TGTGCCAGCAGCTTGACAGGGGTCACTGAAGCTTTCTTT.

This chain links TRBV9 with TRBJ2-7, with D perhaps matching TRBD2 (6 bases). V was shortened by 4 bases and J by 1 base, with 15 bases between the two germline ends. Germline assignment: CDR1 SGDLS and CDR2 YYNGEE. This CDR3 has 15 amino acids. In DNA form, the CDR3 reads TGTGCCAGCAGCTTTACGCGGGACCCATCCTACGAGCAGTACTTC. Translated, it gives CASSFTRDPSYEQYF.

This chain connects TRBV4-1 to TRBJ2-1, with 9 bases fitting TRBD1. The CDR3 sequence is 17 residues long. Trimming removed 2 bases from V and 5 bases from J; junction bases left unmatched: 10. The germline gives CDR1 MGHRA, CDR2 YSYEKL. CDR3 residues: CASSQYVGTGLNNEQFF. The CDR3 nucleotides are TGCGCCAGCAGCCAATATGTTGGGACAGGGCTCAACAATGAGCAGTTCTTC.

The chain links TRBV6-1 to TRBJ1-5, with TRBD1 matching over 8 bases. With V trimmed by 6 bases and J by 5 bases, 9 bases remained unmatched. Germline lookup yields CDR1 MNHNS and CDR2 SASEGT. The CDR3 loop spans 15 amino acids. The CDR3 DNA follows: TGTGCCAGCAGGAAGACAGGGGTAAGAGATCAGCCCCAGCATTTT. Translating gives CASRKTGVRDQPQHF.

The chain links TRBV5-5 to TRBJ2-5; 7 bases line up with TRBD2. The CDR3 loop spans 15 amino acids. J gave up 0 bases and V 0 bases, and 2 bases lay outside the gene matches. CDR1 SGHKS and CDR2 YYEKEE come from the germline V gene (reference sequence). CDR3 in DNA: TGTGCCAGCAGCTTGGAACTAGCGCACCAAGAGACCCAGTACTTC. Its protein is CASSLELAHQETQYF. Together with reference TRBV5-5 and TRBJ2-5, the CDR3 gives the full variable domain: DAGVTQSPTHLIKTRGQQVTLRCSPISGHKSVSWYQQVLGQGPQFIFQYYEKEERGRGNFPDRFSARQFPNYSSELNVNALLLGDSALYLCASSLELAHQETQYFGPGTRLLVL.

The genes are TRBV5-4 and TRBJ2-1, with 10 nucleotides matching TRBD1. CDR1 is SGHNT, CDR2 YYREEE, per germline (reference sequence). V shed 2 bases, J shed 6 bases, and the junction held 5 bases outside the gene matches. The CDR3 is 15 residues long. CDR3 loop: CASSFRDRGLNEQFF. The CDR3 DNA reads TGTGCCAGCAGCTTCCGGGACAGGGGTCTCAATGAGCAGTTCTTC.

J is TRBJ1-2 and V is TRBV6-6, with TRBD1 as a possible D gene (6 bases). Germline V CDR1 and CDR2: MNHNY, SVGAGI (reference sequence). The CDR3 is 15 amino acids. V lost 0 bases and J 6 bases, leaving 14 bases between the germline ends. The CDR3 loop is CASSYSIGRGDGYTF. In DNA form, the CDR3 reads TGTGCCAGCAGTTACTCGATTGGCAGGGGAGATGGCTACACCTTC.

The chain combines TRBV5-4 with TRBJ2-3; 9 bases align to TRBD1. The CDR3 length is 15 residues. V trimming: 4 bases; J trimming: 3 bases; junction bases outside the gene matches: 6. The V gene's germline CDR1 is SGHNT and CDR2 YYREEE (reference sequence). This CDR3 is CASSPGQGRTDTQYF. The CDR3 bases are TGTGCCAGCAGCCCTGGACAGGGGAGGACAGATACGCAGTATTTT.

The gene calls are TRBV5-6 and TRBJ1-2, with D possibly TRBD1 on 5 matching bases. Germline assignment: CDR1 SGHDT and CDR2 YYEEEE. This CDR3 contains 14 residues. Between the trimmed V and J ends, which lost 7 bases and 4 bases, there was a span of 17 bases. The CDR3 spells CASYPRRGPYGYTF. The CDR3 DNA reads as TGTGCCAGCTATCCCAGGAGGGGCCCCTATGGCTACACCTTC. The whole variable domain, filled in from reference TRBV5-6 and TRBJ1-2, reads DAGVTQSPTHLIKTRGQQVTLRCSPKSGHDTVSWYQQALGQGPQFIFQYYEEEERQRGNFPDRFSGHQFPNYSSELNVNALLLGDSALYLCASYPRRGPYGYTFGSGTRLTVV.

This chain connects TRBV10-2 to TRBJ2-5; TRBD2 agrees at 9 bases. CDR3 size: 17 residues. With V trimmed by 2 bases and J by 11 bases, 18 bases remained unmatched. Germline V gene data show CDR1 as WSHSY and CDR2 as SAAADI. The CDR3 here is CASSEPRGLAGVWEQYF. The CDR3 region has the DNA TGCGCCAGCAGTGAGCCCCGTGGTTTAGCGGGAGTGTGGGAGCAGTACTTC.

The chain joins TRBV4-1 to TRBJ1-1, with TRBD1 matching 8 bases. CDR3 length equals 18 residues. J was trimmed by 5 bases and V by 0 bases; bases with no gene match: 14. Germline V gene lookup returns CDR1 MGHRA and CDR2 YSYEKL. CDR3 bases: TGCGCCAGCAGCCAAGATAGGGGGGACAGGCGAGGGGAGACTGAAGCTTTCTTT. This gives the protein CASSQDRGDRRGETEAFF.

The chain employs TRBV5-1 and TRBJ2-2, with 7 positions matching TRBD2. Germline V gene sequence: CDR1 SGHRS, CDR2 YFSETQ. V was pared by 7 bases and J by 1 base, with 1 base of the junction left unmatched. The CDR3 totals 13 residues. CDR3 bases: TGCGCCAGCTTAGCGGGGAACACCGGGGAGCTGTTTTTT. This gives the protein CASLAGNTGELFF.

This clone was recorded once. The chain uses TRBV5-8 and TRBJ1-1, with unresolved D. Trimming removed 0 bases at V and 5 bases at J, with 8 bases between. The CDR3 contains 13 residues. Per germline, CDR1 SGHTS and CDR2 YDEGEE. CDR3 in amino acids: CASSLAERTEAFF. In nucleotides, the CDR3 is TGTGCCAGCAGCTTGGCGGAGAGGACTGAAGCTTTCTTT.

The V gene is TRBV27, the J gene TRBJ2-1, with 10 bases identical to TRBD2. CDR3 length: 15 residues. Per germline, CDR1 MNHEY and CDR2 SMNVEV (reference sequence). After removal of 6 bases from V and 5 bases from J, the junction contained 7 bases not matched to a gene. The CDR3 spells CASRPLAGAHNEQFF. In DNA, the CDR3 is TGTGCCAGCAGACCTCTAGCGGGAGCCCACAATGAGCAGTTCTTC.

The chain recombines TRBV6-4 with TRBJ2-1, with 7 bases identical to TRBD2. This CDR3 has 14 amino acids. CDR1 MRHNA and CDR2 SNTAGT come from the germline V gene. The trim removed 6 bases at V and 9 bases at J, leaving 11 bases unmatched. The CDR3, as DNA: TGTGCCAGCAGCGCCTTAGCGGGTTCTGGTGAGCAGTTCTTC. Translated: CASSALAGSGEQFF.

The chain carries TRBV7-3 and TRBJ1-1; tentatively, D is TRBD1 (5 bases). Trimming removed 5 bases at V and 1 base at J, with 11 bases between. Germline loops: CDR1 SGHTA, CDR2 FQGTGA. The CDR3 length is 14 residues. The CDR3 DNA sequence: TGTGCCAGCAGCCCCCGGGGGGGGAACACTGAAGCTTTCTTT. Protein sequence: CASSPRGGNTEAFF.

In this sample, this clone turned up once. This rearrangement joins TRBV19 to TRBJ2-2; 9 positions match TRBD2. The trim removed 8 bases at V and 6 bases at J, leaving 10 bases unmatched. The germline V gene has CDR1 LNHDA and CDR2 SQIVND (reference sequence). This CDR3 has 15 amino acids. CDR3 amino acids: CASLRAGGVAGELFF. CDR3 nucleotide sequence: TGTGCCAGTCTCCGGGCGGGGGGGGTGGCCGGGGAGCTGTTTTTT.

This clone appeared once. J is TRBJ2-5 and V is TRBV20-1; D gene ambiguous. CDR1 and CDR2 from the germline V gene are DFQATT and SNEGSKA (reference sequence). Between the trimmed V and J ends, which lost 3 bases and 5 bases, there was a span of 4 bases. This CDR3 is 10 amino acids long. The CDR3 sequence: CSASEETQYF. As DNA, the CDR3 is TGCAGTGCTAGTGAGGAGACCCAGTACTTC.

This clone has more than one count but fewer than ten. This CDR3 is also generated by other DNA sequences in the sample. V is TRBV9 and J is TRBJ1-1; possible D gene TRBD1, 6 bases. The CDR3 is 13 amino acids. CDR1 SGDLS and CDR2 YYNGEE come from the germline V gene. Trimming took off 3 bases at V and 5 bases at J, with 11 bases between the two ends. For the CDR3, the DNA is TGTGCCAGCAGCGCTACAGGGCGGACTGAAGCTTTCTTT. Translation: CASSATGRTEAFF.

This clone was seen once. V usage is TRBV10-2 and J usage is TRBJ2-7; 9 positions match TRBD2. The CDR3 loop spans 13 amino acids. The germline CDR1 and CDR2 sequences are WSHSY and SAAADI. J lost 2 bases, V lost 9 bases, and 5 bases had no gene match. CDR3 amino acids: CASSGSPTYEQYF. In DNA form, the CDR3 reads TGCGCCAGTAGCGGGAGCCCGACCTACGAGCAGTACTTC.

V is TRBV2 and J is TRBJ2-7, with unresolved D. V was pared by 1 base and J by 2 bases, with 9 bases between. Germline CDR1 reads SNHLY; CDR2 reads FYNNEI. The CDR3 runs 14 residues. CDR3 residues: CASSEGYNTYEQYF. The CDR3 nucleotides read TGTGCCAGCAGTGAAGGATACAATACCTACGAGCAGTACTTC.

The chain has TRBV7-6 and TRBJ2-5; D is undetermined. The germline V gene has CDR1 SGHVS and CDR2 FNYEAQ. The CDR3 has 11 residues. V lost 4 bases to trimming and J lost 2 bases, with 2 bases between them. The CDR3 protein is CASSSQETQYF. The CDR3 coding sequence is TGTGCCAGCAGCTCTCAAGAGACCCAGTACTTC.